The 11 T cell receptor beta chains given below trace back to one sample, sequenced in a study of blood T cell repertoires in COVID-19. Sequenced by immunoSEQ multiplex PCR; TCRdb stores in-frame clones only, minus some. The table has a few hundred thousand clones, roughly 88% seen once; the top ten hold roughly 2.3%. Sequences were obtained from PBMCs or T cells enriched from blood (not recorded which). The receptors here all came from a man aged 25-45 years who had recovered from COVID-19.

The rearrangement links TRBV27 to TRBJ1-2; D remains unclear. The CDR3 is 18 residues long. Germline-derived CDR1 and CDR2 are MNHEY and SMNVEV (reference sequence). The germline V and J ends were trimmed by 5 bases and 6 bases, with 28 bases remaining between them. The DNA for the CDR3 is TGTGCCAGCAGTCCGATCTCCATTTTTCGAACAAGGAGTGATGGCTACACCTTC. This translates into CASSPISIFRTRSDGYTF.

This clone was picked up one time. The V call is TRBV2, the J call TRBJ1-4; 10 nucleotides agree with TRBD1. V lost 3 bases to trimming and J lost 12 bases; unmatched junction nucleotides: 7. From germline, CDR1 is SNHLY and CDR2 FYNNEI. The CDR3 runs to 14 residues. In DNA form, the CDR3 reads TGTGCCAGCAGTGAGGGGACAGGGGCGGTGGAACTGTTTTTT. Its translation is CASSEGTGAVELFF.

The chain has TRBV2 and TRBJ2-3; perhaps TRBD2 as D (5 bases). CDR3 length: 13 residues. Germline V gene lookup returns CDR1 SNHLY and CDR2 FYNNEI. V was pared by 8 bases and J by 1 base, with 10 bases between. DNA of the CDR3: TGTGCCAGCTCGCTGGAGGGCACAGATACGCAGTATTTT. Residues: CASSLEGTDTQYF.

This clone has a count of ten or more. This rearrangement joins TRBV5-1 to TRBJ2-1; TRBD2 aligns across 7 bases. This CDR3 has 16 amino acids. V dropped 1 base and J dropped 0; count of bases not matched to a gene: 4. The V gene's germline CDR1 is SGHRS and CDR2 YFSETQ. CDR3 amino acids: CASSLLGTTSYNEQFF. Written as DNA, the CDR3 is TGCGCCAGCAGCTTGTTGGGGACTACCTCCTACAATGAGCAGTTCTTC.

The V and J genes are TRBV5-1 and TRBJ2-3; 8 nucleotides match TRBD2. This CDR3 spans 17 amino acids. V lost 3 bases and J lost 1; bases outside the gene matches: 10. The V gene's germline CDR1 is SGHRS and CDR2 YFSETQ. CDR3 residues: CASSSQARTSRTDTQYF. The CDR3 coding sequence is TGCGCCAGCAGCTCGCAAGCCAGGACTAGCCGCACAGATACGCAGTATTTT.

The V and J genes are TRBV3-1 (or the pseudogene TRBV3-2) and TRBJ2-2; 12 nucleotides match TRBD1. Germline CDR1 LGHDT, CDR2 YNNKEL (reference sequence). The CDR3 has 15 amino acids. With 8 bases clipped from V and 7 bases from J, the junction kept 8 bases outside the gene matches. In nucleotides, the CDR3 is TGTGCCAGCCGAACGGGACAGGGGGCGAACGGGGAGCTGTTTTTT. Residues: CASRTGQGANGELFF.

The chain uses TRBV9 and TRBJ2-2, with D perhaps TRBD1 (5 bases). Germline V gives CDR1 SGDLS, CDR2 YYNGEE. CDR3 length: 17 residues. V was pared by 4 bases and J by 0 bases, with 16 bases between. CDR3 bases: TGTGCCAGCAGCTCCTCGACAGTTCGAGCGAACACCGGGGAGCTGTTTTTT. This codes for CASSSSTVRANTGELFF.

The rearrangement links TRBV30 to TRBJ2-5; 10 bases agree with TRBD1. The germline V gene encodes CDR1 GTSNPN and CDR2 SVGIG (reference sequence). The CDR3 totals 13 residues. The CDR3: CAYDRGLGETQYF. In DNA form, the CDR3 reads TGTGCTTATGACAGGGGGCTCGGAGAGACCCAGTACTTC.

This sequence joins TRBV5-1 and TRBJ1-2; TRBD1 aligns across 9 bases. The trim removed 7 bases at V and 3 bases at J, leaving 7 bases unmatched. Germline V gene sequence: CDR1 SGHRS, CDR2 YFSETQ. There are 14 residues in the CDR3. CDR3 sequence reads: CASGPGQGYYGYTF. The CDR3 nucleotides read TGCGCCAGCGGGCCGGGACAGGGTTACTATGGCTACACCTTC.

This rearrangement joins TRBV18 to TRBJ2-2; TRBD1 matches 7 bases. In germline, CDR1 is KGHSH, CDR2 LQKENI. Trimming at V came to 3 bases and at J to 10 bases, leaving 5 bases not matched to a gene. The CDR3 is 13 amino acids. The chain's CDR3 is CASSPSGGEELFF. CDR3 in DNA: TGTGCCAGCTCACCCTCAGGGGGAGAGGAGCTGTTTTTT.

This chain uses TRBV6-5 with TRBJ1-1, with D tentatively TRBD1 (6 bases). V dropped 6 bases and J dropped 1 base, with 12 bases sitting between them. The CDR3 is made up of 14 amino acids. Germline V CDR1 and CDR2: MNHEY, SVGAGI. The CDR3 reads CASRERGGNTEAFF. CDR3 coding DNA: TGTGCCAGCAGGGAGAGAGGGGGGAACACTGAAGCTTTCTTT.